One sample yielded the 30 T cell receptor beta chains listed below, sequenced in a study of vaccination and CD4 T cells after COVID-19. The antigens for these receptors are not known. Described treatment: approximately nine-day PBMC culture with coronavirus spike peptide pools or control peptides (ViraFEST assay). Cultured CD4+ T cell DNA was sequenced using the Oncomine TCR Beta short-read assay. TCRdb reanalysed the PCR reads using MiXCR and keeps one entry per CDR3 protein. The sample holds roughly 16,000 distinct CDR3 sequences; under 80% are singletons and the top ten take about 12%. The sample consisted of CD4+ T cells from blood, cultured in vitro. The receptors were sampled from a human donor who had recovered from COVID-19.

This clonotype was detected only a few times. The chain uses TRBV20-1 and TRBJ1-6; unclear D gene. The CDR3 sequence is 16 residues long. The germline V gene has CDR1 DFQATT and CDR2 SNEGSKA (reference sequence). Between the trimmed V and J ends, which lost 1 base and 0 bases, there was a span of 10 bases. The CDR3, as DNA: TGCAGTGCTAGAGTAGGAGGTCCCTCCTATAATTCACCCCTCCACTTT. Amino acids: CSARVGGPSYNSPLHF.

V usage is TRBV12-3 or TRBV12-4 and J usage is TRBJ1-5, with TRBD1 matching 9 bases. The CDR3 is 15 residues long. With V trimmed by 2 bases and J by 2 bases, 1 base remained unmatched. CDR3 coding DNA: TGTGCCAGCAGTTTAAGGACAGGGGGCAATCAGCCCCAGCATTTT. This translates into CASSLRTGGNQPQHF.

The rearrangement links TRBV20-1 to TRBJ1-3; D may be TRBD1 (5 bases). The CDR3 totals 15 residues. Germline V gives CDR1 DFQATT, CDR2 SNEGSKA (reference sequence). V gave up 0 bases and J gave up 1 base, with 10 bases separating them. Written as DNA, the CDR3 is TGCAGTGCTAGAGACGGCCGACAGTCTGGAAACACCATATATTTT. Protein product: CSARDGRQSGNTIYF.

This rearrangement joins TRBV19 to TRBJ1-1, with D hard to call. The germline V gene encodes CDR1 LNHDA and CDR2 SQIVND (reference sequence). The germline V and J ends were trimmed by 8 bases and 0 bases, with 13 bases remaining between them. The CDR3 is made up of 14 amino acids. CDR3 residues: CASAEALMNTEAFF. The DNA of the CDR3 is TGTGCCAGTGCCGAGGCCCTCATGAACACTGAAGCTTTCTTT.

This clonotype was counted once. The chain carries TRBV7-2 and TRBJ2-7; TRBD2 agrees at 10 bases. With V trimmed by 2 bases and J by 2 bases, 9 bases remained unmatched. The CDR3 length is 17 residues. Germline V gene lookup returns CDR1 SGHTA and CDR2 FQGNSA. The CDR3 coding sequence is TGTGCCAGCAGCTTAAGGTTATGGACTAGCGGAACCTACGAGCAGTACTTC. Translation gives CASSLRLWTSGTYEQYF.

The chain's CDR3 is CASSLDVTLNTEAFF. CDR3 DNA: TGTGCCAGCAGCTTGGATGTTACTCTCAACACTGAAGCTTTCTTT. The V call is TRBV5-4, the J call TRBJ1-1; D gene unclear. CDR3 length: 15 residues. Deletions cut 0 bases from V and 2 bases from J, with 11 bases between. Germline V gene data show CDR1 as SGHNT and CDR2 as YYREEE (reference sequence).

This clonotype was seen a handful of times. This sequence joins TRBV27 and TRBJ1-2, with TRBD1 matching 7 bases. Germline loops: CDR1 MNHEY, CDR2 SMNVEV (reference sequence). This CDR3 is 14 amino acids long. V lost 6 bases, J lost 6 bases, and 10 bases stayed unmatched. The CDR3 reads CASSIRQGRDGYTF. CDR3 bases: TGTGCCAGCAGCATCCGACAGGGCAGAGATGGCTACACCTTC.

CDR3 region: CASSLGDYSQETQYF. The CDR3 DNA sequence: TGTGCCAGTAGTTTGGGAGACTACTCCCAAGAGACCCAGTACTTC. This sequence joins TRBV19 and TRBJ2-5; D is perhaps TRBD2 (5 bases). Germline V gene sequence: CDR1 LNHDA, CDR2 SQIVND (reference sequence). Trimming removed 5 bases at V and 1 base at J, with 14 bases between. CDR3 length: 15 amino acids.

The J gene is TRBJ2-1, the V gene TRBV20-1, with 9 bases lining up with TRBD2. Germline V lookup: CDR1 DFQATT, CDR2 SNEGSKA (reference sequence). V lost 6 bases and J lost 3; bases outside the gene matches: 9. This CDR3 spans 15 amino acids. The CDR3 reads CSALNSGSFYNEQFF. CDR3 DNA sequence: TGCAGTGCCTTAAATAGCGGGAGCTTCTACAATGAGCAGTTCTTC.

V is TRBV6-1 and J is TRBJ2-3, with D perhaps TRBD1 (5 bases). The CDR3 consists of 13 residues. CDR1 is MNHNS, CDR2 SASEGT, per germline. V was trimmed by 3 bases and J by 3 bases, leaving 7 bases between them. CDR3 protein: CASSEPGTDTQYF. The CDR3 coding sequence is TGTGCCAGCAGTGAGCCAGGGACAGATACGCAGTATTTT.

This clonotype was recorded a few times. This chain links TRBV27 with TRBJ1-1; D is possibly TRBD1 (5 bases). There are 15 residues in the CDR3. V was cut by 3 bases and J by 0 bases, with 11 bases left in between. Germline-derived CDR1 and CDR2 are MNHEY and SMNVEV (reference sequence). DNA of the CDR3: TGTGCCAGCAGTTTTGCCGGGGCGATGAACACTGAAGCTTTCTTT. Encoded protein: CASSFAGAMNTEAFF.

This clonotype has just a few counts. CDR3 sequence: CASSFGGLNNSPLHF. DNA for the CDR3: TGTGCCAGCAGCTTTGGGGGGCTGAATAATTCACCCCTCCACTTT. The chain is built from TRBV11-2 and TRBJ1-6, with a weak D call TRBD1 (6 bases). The CDR3 contains 15 residues. V lost 3 bases and J 5 bases, leaving 11 bases between the germline ends. Germline V gene lookup returns CDR1 SGHAT and CDR2 FQNNGV.

The chain uses TRBV6-1 and TRBJ2-1, with D maybe TRBD1 (6 bases). V was clipped by 5 bases and J by 3 bases, with 8 bases between them. The CDR3 totals 13 residues. Germline V gene data show CDR1 as MNHNS and CDR2 as SASEGT. For the CDR3, the DNA is TGTGCCAGCAGTACAGGGCACTACAATGAGCAGTTCTTC. This sequence encodes CASSTGHYNEQFF.

This clonotype has only a few counts. The chain combines TRBV15 with TRBJ2-4; D may be TRBD1 (6 bases). CDR3 length: 16 residues. CDR1 and CDR2 (germline): LNHNV, YYDKDF (reference sequence). Between the trimmed V and J ends, which lost 2 bases and 5 bases, there was a span of 16 bases. Written as DNA, the CDR3 is TGTGCCACCAGCAGACTTACAGGACAGTTAGAAAACATTCAGTACTTC. It yields the protein CATSRLTGQLENIQYF. The complete variable domain, with remaining parts taken from reference TRBV15 and TRBJ2-4, reads DAMVIQNPRYQVTQFGKPVTLSCSQTLNHNVMYWYQQKSSQAPKLLFHYYDKDFNNEADTPDNFQSRRPNTSFCFLDIRSPGLGDTAMYLCATSRLTGQLENIQYFGAGTRLSVL.

The chain links TRBV7-2 to TRBJ1-1, with D perhaps matching TRBD1 (5 bases). Germline CDR1 and CDR2: SGHTA and FQGNSA. The CDR3 length is 15 residues. Trimming stripped 5 bases from V and 1 base from J, with 14 bases between. CDR3: CASSPQGRANTEAFF. CDR3 DNA sequence: TGTGCCAGCAGCCCTCAGGGACGGGCGAACACTGAAGCTTTCTTT.

The chain uses TRBV2 and TRBJ2-5, with D perhaps matching TRBD2 (6 bases). V was pared by 6 bases and J by 5 bases, with 16 bases between. The CDR3 covers 14 residues. Germline values: CDR1 SNHLY, CDR2 FYNNEI. The chain's CDR3 is CASSEDYSIETQYF. The CDR3, as DNA: TGTGCCAGCAGCGAGGACTATTCCATTGAGACCCAGTACTTC.

The chain recombines TRBV12-3 or TRBV12-4 with TRBJ2-7; D is ambiguous. The V end lost 6 bases, the J end lost 5 bases, and 11 bases lay between the germline ends. The CDR3 contains 12 residues. CDR3 bases: TGTGCCAGCAGCCTCTACAAGGACGAGCAGTACTTC. Its translation: CASSLYKDEQYF.

The V gene is TRBV19, the J gene TRBJ2-3; D might be TRBD1 (6 bases). This CDR3 has 12 residues. The germline V and J ends were trimmed by 4 bases and 4 bases, with 6 bases remaining between them. Germline lookup yields CDR1 LNHDA and CDR2 SQIVND (reference sequence). The CDR3 protein is CASSRQADTQYF. The CDR3 DNA follows: TGTGCCAGTAGTAGACAGGCAGATACGCAGTATTTT. Complete variable domain (other parts from reference TRBV19 and TRBJ2-3): DGGITQSPKYLFRKEGQNVTLSCEQNLNHDAMYWYRQDPGQGLRLIYYSQIVNDFQKGDIAEGYSVSREKKESFPLTVTSAQKNPTAFYLCASSRQADTQYFGPGTRLTVL.

The V call is TRBV10-3, the J call TRBJ2-7; TRBD2 might be the D (7 bases). With 0 bases removed from V and 9 bases from J, the gap between germline ends came to 33 bases. The CDR3 is 20 amino acids. Germline loops: CDR1 ENHRY, CDR2 SYGVKD. CDR3 nucleotides: TGTGCCATCAGTGAGTCGAGTTCCAGGGGCGAGACTAGCCTTCTACGAGTGCAGTACTTC. It yields the protein CAISESSSRGETSLLRVQYF.

Of note for this clonotype: Germline and junction disagree at one end, which may indicate a read error. The rearrangement links TRBV10-1 to TRBJ2-3, with D tentatively TRBD1 or TRBD2 (6 bases each). Germline V gene lookup returns CDR1 WNHNN and CDR2 SYGVQD (reference sequence). The CDR3 length is 14 residues. CDR3 residues: CASSEHGGPDTRYF. Here the CDR3 DNA reads TGCGCCAGCAGTGAGCACGGGGGCCCAGATACGCGGTATTTT.

This clonotype was counted only a few times. The chain recombines TRBV2 with TRBJ2-2, with D unresolved. The V gene's germline CDR1 is SNHLY and CDR2 FYNNEI. CDR3 length: 12 amino acids. Trimming pared 0 bases from V and 13 bases from J, leaving 9 bases between. The CDR3 sequence: CASSEALLVLFF. The CDR3 bases are TGTGCCAGCAGTGAAGCGCTTTTGGTGCTGTTTTTT.

CDR3 in DNA: TGTGCCAGTAGTCGTCTGGGGACTAGCGGGACGACTTACGAGCAGTACTTC. The encoded protein is CASSRLGTSGTTYEQYF. This sequence joins TRBV19 and TRBJ2-7, with 13 nucleotides matching TRBD2. The junction had 11 bases not matched to a gene; V was cut back by 5 bases and J by 4 bases. CDR3 size: 17 residues. The V gene's germline CDR1 is LNHDA and CDR2 SQIVND (reference sequence). Full variable domain (outside the CDR3, taken from reference TRBV19 and TRBJ2-7): DGGITQSPKYLFRKEGQNVTLSCEQNLNHDAMYWYRQDPGQGLRLIYYSQIVNDFQKGDIAEGYSVSREKKESFPLTVTSAQKNPTAFYLCASSRLGTSGTTYEQYFGPGTRLTVT.

The chain links TRBV28 to TRBJ1-1; D is undetermined. CDR1 MDHEN and CDR2 SYDVKM come from the germline V gene. CDR3 length: 13 amino acids. The V and J ends lost 7 bases and 1 base respectively, with 10 bases between them. The CDR3 loop is CASIRQSNTEAFF. The CDR3 bases are TGTGCCAGCATTCGGCAGTCGAACACTGAAGCTTTCTTT.

V usage is TRBV27 and J usage is TRBJ2-3, with 11 bases that match TRBD2. Germline values: CDR1 MNHEY, CDR2 SMNVEV (reference sequence). The length of the CDR3 is 16 residues. The V gene end was trimmed by 6 bases and the J gene end by 0 bases; junction bases not matched to a gene: 5. CDR3: CASRKLAGASTDTQYF. In DNA, the CDR3 is TGTGCCAGCAGAAAACTAGCGGGGGCTAGCACAGATACGCAGTATTTT.

V usage is TRBV6-1 and J usage is TRBJ1-6, with 7 bases lining up with TRBD1. Germline CDR1 and CDR2: MNHNS and SASEGT. J gave up 4 bases and V 8 bases, and 8 bases lay outside the gene matches. The CDR3 runs 15 residues. CDR3 sequence reads: CASRVGTAYNSPLHF. The CDR3 DNA follows: TGTGCCAGCCGGGTAGGGACAGCATATAATTCACCCCTCCACTTT.

The CDR3 region is CASSLGDRGGYEQYF. In DNA, the CDR3 is TGTGCCAGCAGTTTAGGGGACCGGGGGGGCTACGAGCAGTACTTC. The chain combines TRBV27 with TRBJ2-7; the match to TRBD2 covers 8 bases. J gave up 3 bases and V 2 bases, and 6 bases lay outside the gene matches. This CDR3 comprises 15 residues. CDR1 and CDR2 from the germline V gene are MNHEY and SMNVEV (reference sequence).

V gene TRBV30 combines with J gene TRBJ1-2, with D uncertain. Germline CDR1 reads GTSNPN; CDR2 reads SVGIG (reference sequence). The CDR3 has 14 residues. With 2 bases removed from V and 4 bases from J, the gap between germline ends came to 14 bases. The CDR3 loop reads CAWSRTGITYGYTF. CDR3 sequence (DNA): TGTGCCTGGAGTCGAACCGGGATCACCTATGGCTACACCTTC.

The chain couples TRBV7-2 to TRBJ2-7; the match to TRBD2 covers 13 bases. V was pared by 1 base and J by 7 bases, with 4 bases of the junction left unmatched. CDR1 SGHTA and CDR2 FQGNSA come from the germline V gene. The CDR3 has 15 residues. CDR3 region: CASSLETSGRREQYF. The CDR3 coding sequence is TGTGCCAGCAGCTTAGAGACTAGCGGGAGGAGAGAGCAGTACTTC.

The sample holds a few counts of this clonotype. The chain carries TRBV27 and TRBJ1-6; D is unresolved. The CDR3 loop spans 14 amino acids. Germline CDR1 reads MNHEY; CDR2 reads SMNVEV (reference sequence). V was trimmed by 6 bases and J by 7 bases, leaving 13 bases between them. In DNA form, the CDR3 reads TGTGCCAGCAGCCCGGGAAGGTGGAATTCACCCCTCCACTTT. Its translation is CASSPGRWNSPLHF.

There are a few counts of this clonotype. The rearrangement links TRBV20-1 to TRBJ2-7, with D possibly being TRBD1 (5 bases). The CDR3 extends over 15 amino acids. Germline assignment: CDR1 DFQATT and CDR2 SNEGSKA (reference sequence). Trimming stripped 6 bases from V and 2 bases from J, with 20 bases between. CDR3 protein: CSAPVRGLGPYEQYF. CDR3 bases: TGCAGTGCCCCTGTAAGGGGTTTGGGGCCCTACGAGCAGTACTTC.